The 15 T cell receptor beta chains given below trace back to one sample, sequenced in a study of blood T cell repertoires in COVID-19. Profiled with immunoSEQ multiplex PCR; TCRdb holds only in-frame clones, not every one. Counted here are over 400,000 clones, roughly 91% occurring once; the ten biggest clones make up about 8.2%. Sample: peripheral blood. The receptor set was obtained from a woman in her forties or fifties with COVID-19, enrolled during active disease.

CDR3 DNA: TGTGCCTGGAGTATTCCCACAGGGGCGGATGGCTACACCTTC. Translated: CAWSIPTGADGYTF. The rearrangement uses TRBV30 and TRBJ1-2; 7 nucleotides line up with TRBD1. The J segment lost 6 bases and the V segment lost 2 bases, leaving 9 bases of the junction unmatched. The V gene's germline CDR1 is GTSNPN and CDR2 SVGIG (reference sequence). The CDR3 spans 14 residues.

CDR3 in amino acids: CASDAGGAGEQFF. The CDR3 DNA reads TGTGCTAGTGACGCCGGGGGGGCCGGGGAGCAGTTCTTC. V and J are TRBV12-5 and TRBJ2-1; TRBD2 aligns across 8 bases. The V gene end was trimmed by 7 bases and the J gene end by 10 bases; junction bases not matched to a gene: 9. The CDR3 is 13 amino acids. CDR1 and CDR2 from the germline V gene are LGHNT and FRNRAP.

The chain combines TRBV2 with TRBJ1-1, with 7 bases aligning to TRBD1. V shed 6 bases and J 0 bases; nucleotides not matched to a gene: 10. Germline values: CDR1 SNHLY, CDR2 FYNNEI. CDR3 size: 16 residues. The CDR3 is CASSPDRVGMNTEAFF. The CDR3 region has the DNA TGTGCCAGCAGCCCCGACAGGGTAGGGATGAACACTGAAGCTTTCTTT.

This clone was detected only once. V and J are TRBV27 and TRBJ1-2; 10 positions match TRBD1. J gave up 4 bases and V 6 bases, and 8 bases lay outside the gene matches. The CDR3 contains 15 residues. Germline V gene sequence: CDR1 MNHEY, CDR2 SMNVEV (reference sequence). CDR3 residues: CASSRGTGAVYGYTF. In DNA form, the CDR3 reads TGTGCCAGCAGCCGCGGGACAGGGGCGGTCTATGGCTACACCTTC.

The chain recombines TRBV11-3 with TRBJ2-7; 11 bases are shared with TRBD1. This CDR3 spans 14 amino acids. In germline, CDR1 is SGHNT, CDR2 YENEEA. The V gene end was trimmed by 3 bases and the J gene end by 7 bases; junction bases not matched to a gene: 5. CDR3 DNA sequence: TGTGCCAGCAGCTTTGGACAGGGGGCAGGGGAGCAGTACTTC. Its protein product is CASSFGQGAGEQYF.

The chain recombines TRBV5-1 with TRBJ2-7; 10 bases fit TRBD1. The CDR3 has 15 residues. V was clipped by 4 bases and J by 4 bases; unmatched bases: 8. Germline CDR1 SGHRS, CDR2 YFSETQ. DNA of the CDR3: TGCGCCAGCAGCCTACGGACAGGGGGTTCTTACGAGCAGTACTTC. It codes for CASSLRTGGSYEQYF.

This rearrangement joins TRBV5-6 to TRBJ1-5, with D perhaps TRBD1 (6 bases). The CDR3 is 16 residues long. From germline, CDR1 is SGHDT and CDR2 YYEEEE. V was trimmed by 3 bases and J by 0 bases, leaving 13 bases between them. CDR3 sequence (DNA): TGTGCCAGCAGCTATCAGGGGACGTATAGCAATCAGCCCCAGCATTTT. Its protein is CASSYQGTYSNQPQHF.

V is TRBV10-3 and J is TRBJ2-3; D might be TRBD2 (6 bases). Trimming removed 2 bases from V and 5 bases from J, with 11 bases in between. Germline CDR1 reads ENHRY; CDR2 reads SYGVKD. The length of the CDR3 is 14 residues. This chain's CDR3 is CAISERGKVDTQYF. The CDR3 DNA reads as TGTGCCATCAGTGAGCGGGGGAAGGTAGATACGCAGTATTTT.

The chain uses TRBV28 and TRBJ2-7; possibly TRBD1 for D (6 bases). Germline CDR1 reads MDHEN; CDR2 reads SYDVKM. The CDR3 is 16 amino acids. Trimming stripped 6 bases from V and 3 bases from J, with 21 bases between. CDR3 DNA: TGTGCCAGCAGACCTCCGGGACAAGGAGCGGTCTACGAGCAGTACTTC. Residues: CASRPPGQGAVYEQYF.

The chain joins TRBV10-3 to TRBJ1-5; 12 bases agree with TRBD1. The CDR3 has 17 amino acids. V dropped 4 bases and J dropped 7; count of bases not matched to a gene: 11. The germline V gene has CDR1 ENHRY and CDR2 SYGVKD. The CDR3 is CAISGPGQGAKNQPQHF. Written as DNA, the CDR3 is TGTGCCATCAGTGGGCCGGGACAGGGGGCGAAGAACCAGCCCCAGCATTTT.

The V gene is TRBV27, the J gene TRBJ2-3; 7 nucleotides line up with TRBD2. Germline lookup yields CDR1 MNHEY and CDR2 SMNVEV (reference sequence). The CDR3 sequence is 15 residues long. Trimming took 3 bases from V and 6 from J; bases not matched to a gene: 9. CDR3 amino acids: CASSLARETKDTQYF. The CDR3 nucleotides are TGTGCCAGCAGTTTGGCGCGGGAGACAAAGGATACGCAGTATTTT.

V gene TRBV4-1 combines with J gene TRBJ1-3; D is ambiguous. The germline CDR1 and CDR2 sequences are MGHRA and YSYEKL. Trimming left V 1 base short and J 1 base short, with 5 bases between. The CDR3 is made up of 14 amino acids. CDR3 amino acids: CASSQAVSGNTIYF. CDR3 DNA sequence: TGCGCCAGCAGCCAAGCTGTGTCTGGAAACACCATATATTTT.

The chain links TRBV10-2 to TRBJ2-1, with 8 bases that match TRBD2. Germline V gene sequence: CDR1 WSHSY, CDR2 SAAADI. V was pared by 1 base and J by 8 bases, with 1 base of the junction left unmatched. There are 13 residues in the CDR3. CDR3: CASSEWRGDEQFF. CDR3 nucleotides: TGCGCCAGCAGTGAGTGGCGGGGGGATGAGCAGTTCTTC.

The chain employs TRBV19 and TRBJ1-5; D is unclear. Germline CDR1 is LNHDA and CDR2 is SQIVND (reference sequence). The CDR3 has 14 residues. V gave up 3 bases and J gave up 6 bases, with 12 bases separating them. The CDR3 reads CASSMVPPGQPQHF. In DNA, the CDR3 is TGTGCCAGTAGTATGGTCCCGCCAGGTCAGCCCCAGCATTTT.

The rearrangement joins TRBV11-2 to TRBJ2-1; 7 bases map to TRBD2. The CDR3 is made up of 16 amino acids. Germline V gene lookup returns CDR1 SGHAT and CDR2 FQNNGV. The junction had 8 bases not matched to a gene; V was cut back by 6 bases and J by 0 bases. CDR3 sequence reads: CASRRPRGSSYNEQFF. The CDR3 DNA sequence: TGTGCCAGCAGGCGTCCGCGGGGGAGCTCCTACAATGAGCAGTTCTTC.